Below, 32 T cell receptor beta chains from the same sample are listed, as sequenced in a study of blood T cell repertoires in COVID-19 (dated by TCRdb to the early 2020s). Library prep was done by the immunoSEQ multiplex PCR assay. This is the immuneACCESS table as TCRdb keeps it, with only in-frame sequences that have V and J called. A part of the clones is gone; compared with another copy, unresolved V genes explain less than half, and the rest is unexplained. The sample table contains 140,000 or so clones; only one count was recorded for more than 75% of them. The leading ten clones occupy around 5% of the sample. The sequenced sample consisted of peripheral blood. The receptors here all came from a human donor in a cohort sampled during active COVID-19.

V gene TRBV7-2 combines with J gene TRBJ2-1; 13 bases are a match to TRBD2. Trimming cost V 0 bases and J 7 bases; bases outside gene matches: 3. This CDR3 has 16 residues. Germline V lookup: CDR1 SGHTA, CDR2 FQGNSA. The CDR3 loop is CASSLAGTSGINEQFF. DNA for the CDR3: TGTGCCAGCAGCTTAGCGGGGACTAGCGGGATAAATGAGCAGTTCTTC.

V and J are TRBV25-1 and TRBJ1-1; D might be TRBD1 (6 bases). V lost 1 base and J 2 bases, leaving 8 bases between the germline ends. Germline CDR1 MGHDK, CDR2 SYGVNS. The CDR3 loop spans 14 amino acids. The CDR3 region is CASSEWTVNTEAFF. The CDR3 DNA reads TGTGCCAGCAGTGAATGGACAGTCAACACTGAAGCTTTCTTT. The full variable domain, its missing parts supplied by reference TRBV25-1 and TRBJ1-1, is EADIYQTPRYLVIGTGKKITLECSQTMGHDKMYWYQQDPGMELHLIHYSYGVNSTEKGDLSSESTVSRIRTEHFPLTLESARPSHTSQYLCASSEWTVNTEAFFGQGTRLTVV.

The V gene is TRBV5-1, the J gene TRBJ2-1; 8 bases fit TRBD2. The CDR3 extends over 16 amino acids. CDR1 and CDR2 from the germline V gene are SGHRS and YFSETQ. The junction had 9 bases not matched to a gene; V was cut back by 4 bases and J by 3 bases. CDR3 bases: TGCGCCAGCAGCATGGAACCAGCGGGAGTCTACAATGAGCAGTTCTTC. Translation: CASSMEPAGVYNEQFF.

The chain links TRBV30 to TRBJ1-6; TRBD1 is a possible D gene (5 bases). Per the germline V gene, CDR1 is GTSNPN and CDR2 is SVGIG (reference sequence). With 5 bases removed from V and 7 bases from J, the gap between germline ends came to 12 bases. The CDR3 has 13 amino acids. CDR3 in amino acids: CAWSRVQNSPLHF. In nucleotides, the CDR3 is TGTGCCTGGTCCAGGGTTCAGAATTCACCCCTCCACTTT.

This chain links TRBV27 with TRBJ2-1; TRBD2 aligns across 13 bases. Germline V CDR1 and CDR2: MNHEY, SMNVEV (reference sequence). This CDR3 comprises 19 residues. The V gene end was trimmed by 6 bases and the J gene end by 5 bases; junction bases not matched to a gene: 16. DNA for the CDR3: TGTGCCAGCAGGCCATTCGGGACTAGCGGGATTTTTGGAAACAATGAGCAGTTCTTC. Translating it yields CASRPFGTSGIFGNNEQFF.

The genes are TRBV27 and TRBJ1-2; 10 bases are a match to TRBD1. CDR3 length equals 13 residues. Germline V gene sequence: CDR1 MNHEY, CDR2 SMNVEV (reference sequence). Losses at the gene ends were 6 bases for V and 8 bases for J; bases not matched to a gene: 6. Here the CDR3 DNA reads TGTGCCAGCAGCCCCGGGACAGGGGAGGGCTACACCTTC. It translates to CASSPGTGEGYTF.

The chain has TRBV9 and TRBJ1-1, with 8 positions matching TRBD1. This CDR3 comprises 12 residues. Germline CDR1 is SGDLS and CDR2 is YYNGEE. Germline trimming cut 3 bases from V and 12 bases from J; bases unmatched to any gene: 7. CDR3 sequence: CASSGTGLETFF. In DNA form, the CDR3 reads TGTGCCAGCAGCGGGACAGGGTTGGAAACTTTCTTT.

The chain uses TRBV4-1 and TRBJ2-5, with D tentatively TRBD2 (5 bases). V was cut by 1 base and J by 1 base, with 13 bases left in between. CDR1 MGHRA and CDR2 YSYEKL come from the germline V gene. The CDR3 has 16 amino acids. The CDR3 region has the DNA TGCGCCAGCAGCCAAGGTCAGGCGGGCCTCCAAGAGACCCAGTACTTC. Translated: CASSQGQAGLQETQYF.

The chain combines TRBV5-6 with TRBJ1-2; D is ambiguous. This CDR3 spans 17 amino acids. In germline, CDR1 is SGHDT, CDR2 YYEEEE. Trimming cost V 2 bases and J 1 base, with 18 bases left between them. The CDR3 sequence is CASSFYGRTSHNYGYTF. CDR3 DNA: TGTGCCAGCAGCTTTTATGGAAGGACTTCCCATAACTATGGCTACACCTTC.

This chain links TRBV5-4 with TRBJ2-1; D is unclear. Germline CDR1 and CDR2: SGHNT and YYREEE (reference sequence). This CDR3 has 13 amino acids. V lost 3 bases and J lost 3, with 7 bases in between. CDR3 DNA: TGTGCCAGCAGCTCCTCTCTCTACAATGAGCAGTTCTTC. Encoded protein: CASSSSLYNEQFF.

CDR3 loop: CASDEQNDEKLFF. The DNA for the CDR3 is TGTGCCAGCGACGAACAGAACGATGAAAAACTGTTTTTT. V usage is TRBV7-9 and J usage is TRBJ1-4; D not certain. Germline CDR1 and CDR2: SEHNR and FQNEAQ (reference sequence). Trimming took 8 bases from V and 6 from J, leaving 13 bases between them. This CDR3 contains 13 residues.

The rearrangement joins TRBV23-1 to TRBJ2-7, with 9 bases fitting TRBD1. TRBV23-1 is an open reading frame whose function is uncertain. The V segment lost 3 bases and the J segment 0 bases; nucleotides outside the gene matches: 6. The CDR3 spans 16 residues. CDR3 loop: CASSHMDRGNSYEQYF. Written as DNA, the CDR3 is TGCGCCAGCAGTCATATGGACAGGGGCAACTCCTACGAGCAGTACTTC.

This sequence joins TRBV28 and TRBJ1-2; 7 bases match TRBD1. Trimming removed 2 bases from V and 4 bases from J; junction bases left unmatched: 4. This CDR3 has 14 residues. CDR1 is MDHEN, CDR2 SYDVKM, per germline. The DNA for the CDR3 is TGTGCCAGCAGTTTAGACAGGGAGGTCTATGGCTACACCTTC. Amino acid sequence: CASSLDREVYGYTF.

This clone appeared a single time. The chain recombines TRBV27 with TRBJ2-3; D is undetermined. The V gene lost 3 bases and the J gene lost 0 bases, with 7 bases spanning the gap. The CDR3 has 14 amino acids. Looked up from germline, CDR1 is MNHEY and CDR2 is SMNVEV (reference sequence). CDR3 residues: CASSFGSSTDTQYF. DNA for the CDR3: TGTGCCAGCAGTTTCGGTAGTAGCACAGATACGCAGTATTTT.

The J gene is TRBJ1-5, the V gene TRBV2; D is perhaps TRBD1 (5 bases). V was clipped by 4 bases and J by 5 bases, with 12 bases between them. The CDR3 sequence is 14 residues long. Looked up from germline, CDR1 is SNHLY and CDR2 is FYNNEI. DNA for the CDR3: TGTGCCAGCAGTGCGGGTCAGGGTCATCAGCCCCAGCATTTT. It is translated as CASSAGQGHQPQHF. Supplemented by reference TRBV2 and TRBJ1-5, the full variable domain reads EPEVTQTPSHQVTQMGQEVILRCVPISNHLYFYWYRQILGQKVEFLVSFYNNEISEKSEIFDDQFSVERPDGSNFTLKIRSTKLEDSAMYFCASSAGQGHQPQHFGDGTRLSIL.

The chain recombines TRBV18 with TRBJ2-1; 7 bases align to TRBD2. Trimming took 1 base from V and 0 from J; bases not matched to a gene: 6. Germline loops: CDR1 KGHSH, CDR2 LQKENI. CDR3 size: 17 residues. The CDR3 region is CASSPQRGRSSYNEQFF. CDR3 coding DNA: TGTGCCAGCTCACCACAGCGGGGTAGGAGCTCCTACAATGAGCAGTTCTTC.

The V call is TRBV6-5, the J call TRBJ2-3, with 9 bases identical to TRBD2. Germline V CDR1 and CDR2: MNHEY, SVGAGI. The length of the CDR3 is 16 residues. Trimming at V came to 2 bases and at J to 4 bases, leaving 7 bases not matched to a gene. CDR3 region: CASSYQAGGPADTQYF. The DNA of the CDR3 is TGTGCCAGCAGTTACCAAGCGGGGGGCCCCGCAGATACGCAGTATTTT.

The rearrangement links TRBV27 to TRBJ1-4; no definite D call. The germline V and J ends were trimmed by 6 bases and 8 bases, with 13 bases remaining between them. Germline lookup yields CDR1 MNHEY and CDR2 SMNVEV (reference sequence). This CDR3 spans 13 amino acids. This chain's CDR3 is CASRFQLEEKLFF. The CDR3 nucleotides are TGTGCCAGCAGGTTCCAGCTAGAGGAAAAACTGTTTTTT.

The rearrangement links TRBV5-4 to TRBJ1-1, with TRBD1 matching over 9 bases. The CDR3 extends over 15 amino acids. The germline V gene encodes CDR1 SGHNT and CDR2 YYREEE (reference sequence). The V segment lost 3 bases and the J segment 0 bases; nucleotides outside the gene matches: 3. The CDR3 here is CASSYGDRVNTEAFF. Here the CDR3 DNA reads TGTGCCAGCAGCTATGGGGACAGGGTGAACACTGAAGCTTTCTTT.

The CDR3 DNA follows: TGTGCCAGCAGCGATATGAGCGGAAGTTATACCACAGATACGCAGTATTTT. Translating it yields CASSDMSGSYTTDTQYF. The V gene is TRBV5-6, the J gene TRBJ2-3, with a tentative D call TRBD2 (5 bases). The V end was cut by 4 bases, the J end by 2 bases, with 20 bases between. Germline values: CDR1 SGHDT, CDR2 YYEEEE. CDR3 length equals 17 residues.

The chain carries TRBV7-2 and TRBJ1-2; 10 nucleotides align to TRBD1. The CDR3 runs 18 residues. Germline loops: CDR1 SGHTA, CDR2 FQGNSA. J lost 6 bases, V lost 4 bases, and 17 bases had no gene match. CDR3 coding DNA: TGTGCCAGCAGCTCCCCCCGGGACAGGGGCGCCGAGGATGATGGCTACACCTTC. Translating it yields CASSSPRDRGAEDDGYTF.

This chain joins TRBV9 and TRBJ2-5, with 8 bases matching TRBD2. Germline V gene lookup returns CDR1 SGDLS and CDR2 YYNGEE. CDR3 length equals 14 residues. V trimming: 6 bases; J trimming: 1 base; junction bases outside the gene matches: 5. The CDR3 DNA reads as TGTGCCAGCACCACCGGGGGGGGCCAAGAGACCCAGTACTTC. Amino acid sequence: CASTTGGGQETQYF.

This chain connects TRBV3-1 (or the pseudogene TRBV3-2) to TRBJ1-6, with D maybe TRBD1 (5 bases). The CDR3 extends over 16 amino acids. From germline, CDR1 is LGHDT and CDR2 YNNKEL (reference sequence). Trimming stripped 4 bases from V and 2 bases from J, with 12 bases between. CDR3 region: CASSPSAGTYNSPLHF. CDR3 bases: TGTGCCAGCAGCCCTAGCGCAGGGACCTATAATTCACCCCTCCACTTT.

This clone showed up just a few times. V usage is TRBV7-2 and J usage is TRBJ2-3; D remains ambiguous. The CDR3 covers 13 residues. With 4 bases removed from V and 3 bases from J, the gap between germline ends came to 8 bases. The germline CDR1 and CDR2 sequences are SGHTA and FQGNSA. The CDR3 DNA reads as TGTGCCAGCAGCTCCACGAGGACAGATACGCAGTATTTT. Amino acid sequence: CASSSTRTDTQYF. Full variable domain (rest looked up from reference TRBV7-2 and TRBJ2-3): GAGVSQSPSNKVTEKGKDVELRCDPISGHTALYWYRQSLGQGLEFLIYFQGNSAPDKSGLPSDRFSAERTGGSVSTLTIQRTQQEDSAVYLCASSSTRTDTQYFGPGTRLTVL.

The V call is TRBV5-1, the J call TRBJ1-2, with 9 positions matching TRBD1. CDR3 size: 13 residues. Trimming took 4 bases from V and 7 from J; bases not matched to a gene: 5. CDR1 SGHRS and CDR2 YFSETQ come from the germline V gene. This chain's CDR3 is CASSAQGAGGYTF. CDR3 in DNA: TGCGCCAGCAGCGCACAGGGGGCGGGTGGCTACACCTTC.

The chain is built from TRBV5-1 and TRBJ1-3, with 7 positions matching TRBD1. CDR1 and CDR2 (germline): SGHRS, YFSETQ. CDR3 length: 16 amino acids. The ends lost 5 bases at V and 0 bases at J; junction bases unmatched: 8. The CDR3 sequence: CASRSTGANSGNTIYF. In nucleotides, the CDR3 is TGCGCCAGCAGGAGCACAGGGGCCAACTCTGGAAACACCATATATTTT.

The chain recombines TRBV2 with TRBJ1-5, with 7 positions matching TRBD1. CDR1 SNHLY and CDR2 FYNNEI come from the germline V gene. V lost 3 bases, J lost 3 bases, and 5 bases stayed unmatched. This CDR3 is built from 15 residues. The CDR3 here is CASSDTGQFNQPQHF. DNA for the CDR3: TGTGCCAGCAGTGACACGGGACAGTTCAATCAGCCCCAGCATTTT.

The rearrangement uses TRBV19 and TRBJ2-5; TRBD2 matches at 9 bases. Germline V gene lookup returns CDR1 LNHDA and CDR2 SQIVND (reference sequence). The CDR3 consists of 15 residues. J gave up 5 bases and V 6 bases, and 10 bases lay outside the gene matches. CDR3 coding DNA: TGTGCCAGTAGCACCGGGACTAGCATGCTCGAGACCCAGTACTTC. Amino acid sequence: CASSTGTSMLETQYF.

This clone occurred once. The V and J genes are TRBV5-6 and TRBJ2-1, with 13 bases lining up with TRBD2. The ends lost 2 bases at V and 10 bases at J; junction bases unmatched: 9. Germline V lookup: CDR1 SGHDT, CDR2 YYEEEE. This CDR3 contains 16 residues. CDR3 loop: CASSFHGTSGTGEQFF. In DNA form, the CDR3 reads TGTGCCAGCAGCTTCCACGGGACTAGCGGGACGGGCGAGCAGTTCTTC. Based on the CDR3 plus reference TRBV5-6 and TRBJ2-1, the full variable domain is DAGVTQSPTHLIKTRGQQVTLRCSPKSGHDTVSWYQQALGQGPQFIFQYYEEEERQRGNFPDRFSGHQFPNYSSELNVNALLLGDSALYLCASSFHGTSGTGEQFFGPGTRLTVL.

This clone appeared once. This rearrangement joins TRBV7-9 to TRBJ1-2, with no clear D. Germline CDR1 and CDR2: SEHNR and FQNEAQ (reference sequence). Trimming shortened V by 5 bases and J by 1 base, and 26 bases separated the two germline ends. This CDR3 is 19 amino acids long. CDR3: CASSPPRADQNKNNYGYTF. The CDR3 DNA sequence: TGTGCCAGCAGCCCCCCTCGAGCGGACCAAAACAAAAATAACTATGGCTACACCTTC.

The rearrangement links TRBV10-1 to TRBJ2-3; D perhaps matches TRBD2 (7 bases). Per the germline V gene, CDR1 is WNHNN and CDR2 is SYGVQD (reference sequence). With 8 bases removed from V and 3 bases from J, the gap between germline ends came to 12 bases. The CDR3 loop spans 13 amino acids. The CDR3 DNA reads TGCGCCAGCTGGGCGGGGGCAACAGATACGCAGTATTTT. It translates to CASWAGATDTQYF.

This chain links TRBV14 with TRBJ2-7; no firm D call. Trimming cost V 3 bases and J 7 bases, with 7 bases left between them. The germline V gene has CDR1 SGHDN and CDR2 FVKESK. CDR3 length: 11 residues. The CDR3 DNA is TGTGCCAGCAGCCACTTGAGTGAGCAGTACTTC. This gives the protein CASSHLSEQYF.